The clone carrying this TCR beta chain was seen a handful of times. Its target is not known. This sample is drawn from a study of siplizumab effects on memory and regulatory T cells. Sequencing of unstimulated naive, memory, effector memory and TEMRA subsets was performed in three donor pairs. Study results and limitations: There appeared to be greater diversity in naive T cells than in memory cells, and naive T cells seemed major contributors to the alloresponse. It was not possible to assign a naive or memory phenotype to roughly 80-97% of proliferating CD4+ or CD8+ clones. In the presence of siplizumab, alloreactive sequences traceable to unstimulated CD4+ memory cells were significantly reduced.

From germline, CDR1 is SGHTA and CDR2 FQGNSA. Trimming took 2 bases from V and 3 from J; bases not matched to a gene: 5. CDR3 length: 15 amino acids. Data came from immunoSEQ multiplex PCR; TCRdb stores just in-frame clones and leaves some out. Of 60,000 to 80,000 clones in the sample, roughly 80% are singletons; the top ten hold more than 3.5%. The chain combines TRBV7-2 with TRBJ2-7, with 9 bases matching TRBD1. The sample consisted of memory CD4+ T cells sorted from blood. This receptor was identified in a human donor in good health. In DNA form, the CDR3 reads TGTGCCAGCAGCTTAAGGATGGGACAGGGCTACGAGCAGTACTTC. Protein sequence: CASSLRMGQGYEQYF.